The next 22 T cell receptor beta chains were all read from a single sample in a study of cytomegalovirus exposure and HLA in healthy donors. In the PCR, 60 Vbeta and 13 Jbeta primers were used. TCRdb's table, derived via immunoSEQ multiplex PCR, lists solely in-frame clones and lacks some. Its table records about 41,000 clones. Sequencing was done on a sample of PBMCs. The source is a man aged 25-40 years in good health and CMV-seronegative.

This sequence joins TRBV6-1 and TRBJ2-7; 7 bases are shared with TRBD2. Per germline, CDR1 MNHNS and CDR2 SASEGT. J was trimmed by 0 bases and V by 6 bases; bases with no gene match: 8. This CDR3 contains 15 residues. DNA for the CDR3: TGTGCCAGCAGACGTCTAGCGGCAAGCTCCTACGAGCAGTACTTC. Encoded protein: CASRRLAASSYEQYF.

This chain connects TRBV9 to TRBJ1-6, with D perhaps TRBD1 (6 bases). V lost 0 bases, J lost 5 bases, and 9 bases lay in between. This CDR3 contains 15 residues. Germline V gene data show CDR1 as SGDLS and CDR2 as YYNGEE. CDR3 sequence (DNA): TGTGCCAGCAGCGTAGAAGCAGGGGATAATTCACCCCTCCACTTT. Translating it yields CASSVEAGDNSPLHF.

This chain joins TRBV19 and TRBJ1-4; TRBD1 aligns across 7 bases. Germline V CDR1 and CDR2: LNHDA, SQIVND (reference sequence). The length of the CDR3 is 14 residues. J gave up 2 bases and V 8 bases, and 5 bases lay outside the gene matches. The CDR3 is CASCEQGTNEKLFF. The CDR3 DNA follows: TGTGCCAGTTGCGAACAGGGGACTAATGAAAAACTGTTTTTT.

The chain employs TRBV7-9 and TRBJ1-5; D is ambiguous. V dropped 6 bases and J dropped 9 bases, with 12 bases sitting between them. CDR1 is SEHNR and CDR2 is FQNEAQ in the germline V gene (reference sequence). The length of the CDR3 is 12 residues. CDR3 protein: CASRPEGTPQHF. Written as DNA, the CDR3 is TGTGCCAGCAGACCAGAGGGCACGCCCCAGCATTTT.

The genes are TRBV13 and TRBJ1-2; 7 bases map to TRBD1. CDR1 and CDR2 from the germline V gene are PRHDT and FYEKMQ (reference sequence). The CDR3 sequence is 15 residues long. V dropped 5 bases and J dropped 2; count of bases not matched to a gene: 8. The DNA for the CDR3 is TGTGCCAGCAGCCCCCGAACAGGGGCCAACTATGGCTACACCTTC. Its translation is CASSPRTGANYGYTF. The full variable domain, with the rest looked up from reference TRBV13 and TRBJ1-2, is AAGVIQSPRHLIKEKRETATLKCYPIPRHDTVYWYQQGPGQDPQFLISFYEKMQSDKGSIPDRFSAQQFSDYHSELNMSSLELGDSALYFCASSPRTGANYGYTFGSGTRLTVV.

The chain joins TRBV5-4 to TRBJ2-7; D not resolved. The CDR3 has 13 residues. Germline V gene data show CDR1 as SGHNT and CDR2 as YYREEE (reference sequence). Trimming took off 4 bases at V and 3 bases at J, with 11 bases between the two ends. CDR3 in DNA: TGTGCCAGCAGCACCTCCGGGTTCTACGAGCAGTACTTC. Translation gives CASSTSGFYEQYF.

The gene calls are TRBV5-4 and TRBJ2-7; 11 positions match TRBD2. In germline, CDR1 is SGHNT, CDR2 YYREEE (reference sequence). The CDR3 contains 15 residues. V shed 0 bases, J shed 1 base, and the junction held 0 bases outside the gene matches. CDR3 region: CASSLVAGGSYEQYF. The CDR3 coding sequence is TGTGCCAGCAGCTTGGTAGCGGGAGGGTCCTACGAGCAGTACTTC.

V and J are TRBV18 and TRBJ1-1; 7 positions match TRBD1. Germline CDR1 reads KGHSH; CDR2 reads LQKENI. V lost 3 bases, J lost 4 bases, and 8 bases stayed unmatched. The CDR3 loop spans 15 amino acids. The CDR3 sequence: CASSPGRGVSTEAFF. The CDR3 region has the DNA TGTGCCAGCTCACCGGGCAGGGGGGTTAGCACTGAAGCTTTCTTT. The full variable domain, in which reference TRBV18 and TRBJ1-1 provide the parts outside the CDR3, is NAGVMQNPRHLVRRRGQEARLRCSPMKGHSHVYWYRQLPEEGLKFMVYLQKENIIDESGMPKERFSAEFPKEGPSILRIQQVVRGDSAAYFCASSPGRGVSTEAFFGQGTRLTVV.

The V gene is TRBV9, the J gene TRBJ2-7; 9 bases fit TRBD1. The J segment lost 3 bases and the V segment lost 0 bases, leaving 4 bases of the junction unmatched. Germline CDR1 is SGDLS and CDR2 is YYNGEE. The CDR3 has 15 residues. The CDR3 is CASSVGTGADYEQYF. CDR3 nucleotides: TGTGCCAGCAGCGTAGGGACAGGGGCTGACTACGAGCAGTACTTC.

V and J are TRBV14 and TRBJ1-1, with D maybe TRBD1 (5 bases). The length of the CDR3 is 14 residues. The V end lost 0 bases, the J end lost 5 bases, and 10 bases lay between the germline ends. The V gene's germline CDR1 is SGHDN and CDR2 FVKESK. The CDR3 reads CASSQELEGTEAFF. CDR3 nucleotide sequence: TGTGCCAGCAGCCAAGAATTGGAGGGGACTGAAGCTTTCTTT.

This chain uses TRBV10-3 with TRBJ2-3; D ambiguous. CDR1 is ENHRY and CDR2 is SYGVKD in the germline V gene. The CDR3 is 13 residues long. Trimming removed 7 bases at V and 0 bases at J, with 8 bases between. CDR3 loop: CAITARSTDTQYF. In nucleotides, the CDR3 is TGTGCCATCACTGCCAGAAGCACAGATACGCAGTATTTT.

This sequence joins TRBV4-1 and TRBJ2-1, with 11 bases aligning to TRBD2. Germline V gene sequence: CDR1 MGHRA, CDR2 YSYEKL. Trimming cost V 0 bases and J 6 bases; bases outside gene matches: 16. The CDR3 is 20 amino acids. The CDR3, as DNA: TGCGCCAGCAGCCAAGACCCGGGACTAGCGGTGCCCCCCGCCCCCAATGAGCAGTTCTTC. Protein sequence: CASSQDPGLAVPPAPNEQFF.

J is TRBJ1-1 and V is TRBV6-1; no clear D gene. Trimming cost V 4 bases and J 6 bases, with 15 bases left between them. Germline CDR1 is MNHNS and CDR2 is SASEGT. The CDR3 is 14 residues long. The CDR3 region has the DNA TGTGCCAGCAGTGTAAGGTCGAGGATAGCTGAAGCTTTCTTT. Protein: CASSVRSRIAEAFF.

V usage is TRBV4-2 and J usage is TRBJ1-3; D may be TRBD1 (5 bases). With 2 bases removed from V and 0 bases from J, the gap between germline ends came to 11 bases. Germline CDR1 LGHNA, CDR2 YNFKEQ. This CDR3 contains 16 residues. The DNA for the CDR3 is TGTGCCAGCAGCCAATCGACAGTCCTCTCTGGAAACACCATATATTTT. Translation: CASSQSTVLSGNTIYF.

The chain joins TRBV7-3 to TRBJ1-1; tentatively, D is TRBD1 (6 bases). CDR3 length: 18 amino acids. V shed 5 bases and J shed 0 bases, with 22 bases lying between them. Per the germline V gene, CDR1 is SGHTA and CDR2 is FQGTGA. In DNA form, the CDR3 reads TGTGCCAGCAGCAAAACAGGGCTATCGACAACTTTGAACACTGAAGCTTTCTTT. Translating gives CASSKTGLSTTLNTEAFF.

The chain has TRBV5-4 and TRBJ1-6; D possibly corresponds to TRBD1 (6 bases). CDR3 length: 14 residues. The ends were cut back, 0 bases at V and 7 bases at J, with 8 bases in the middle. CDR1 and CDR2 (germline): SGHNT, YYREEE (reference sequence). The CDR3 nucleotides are TGTGCCAGCAGCTTGGCCAGGGGAAATTCACCCCTCCACTTT. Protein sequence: CASSLARGNSPLHF.

The CDR3 nucleotides are TGCGCCATAGCTAATCAGGGCATCTATGGCTACACCTTC. This gives the protein CAIANQGIYGYTF. The chain uses TRBV10-2 and TRBJ1-2, with D possibly being TRBD1 (5 bases). The CDR3 is 13 residues long. Deletions cut 10 bases from V and 4 bases from J, with 16 bases between. CDR1 WSHSY and CDR2 SAAADI come from the germline V gene.

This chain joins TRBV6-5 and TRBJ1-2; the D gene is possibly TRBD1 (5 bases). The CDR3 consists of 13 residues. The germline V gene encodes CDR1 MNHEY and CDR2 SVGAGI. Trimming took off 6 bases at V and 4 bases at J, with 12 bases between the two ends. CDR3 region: CASSRDRPYGYTF. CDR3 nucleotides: TGTGCCAGCAGCCGTGACAGACCCTATGGCTACACCTTC.

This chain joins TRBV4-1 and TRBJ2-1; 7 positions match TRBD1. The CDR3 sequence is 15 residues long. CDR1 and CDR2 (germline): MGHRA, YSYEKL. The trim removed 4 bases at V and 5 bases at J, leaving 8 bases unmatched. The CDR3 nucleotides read TGCGCCAGCAGCCCCACCCGGGACAGCGACAATGAGCAGTTCTTC. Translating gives CASSPTRDSDNEQFF.

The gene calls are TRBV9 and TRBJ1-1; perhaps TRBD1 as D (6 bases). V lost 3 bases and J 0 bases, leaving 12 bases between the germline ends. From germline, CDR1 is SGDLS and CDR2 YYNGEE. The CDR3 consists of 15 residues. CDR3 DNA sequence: TGTGCCAGCAGCGGCCGAGGACAGATGAACACTGAAGCTTTCTTT. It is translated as CASSGRGQMNTEAFF. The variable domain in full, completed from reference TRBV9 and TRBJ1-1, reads DSGVTQTPKHLITATGQRVTLRCSPRSGDLSVYWYQQSLDQGLQFLIQYYNGEERAKGNILERFSAQQFPDLHSELNLSSLELGDSALYFCASSGRGQMNTEAFFGQGTRLTVV.

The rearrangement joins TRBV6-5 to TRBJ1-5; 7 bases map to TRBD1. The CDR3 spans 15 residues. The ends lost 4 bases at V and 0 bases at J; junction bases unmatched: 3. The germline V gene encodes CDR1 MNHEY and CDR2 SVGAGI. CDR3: CASSSTGYSNQPQHF. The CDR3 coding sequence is TGTGCCAGCAGTTCGACAGGGTATAGCAATCAGCCCCAGCATTTT.

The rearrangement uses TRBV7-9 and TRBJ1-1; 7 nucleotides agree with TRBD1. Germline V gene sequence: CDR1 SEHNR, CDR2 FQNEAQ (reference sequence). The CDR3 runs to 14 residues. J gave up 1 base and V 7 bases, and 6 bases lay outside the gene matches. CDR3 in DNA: TGTGCCAGCACCTACAGGACAGGGAACACTGAAGCTTTCTTT. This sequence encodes CASTYRTGNTEAFF. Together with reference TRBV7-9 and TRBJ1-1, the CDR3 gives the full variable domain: DTGVSQNPRHKITKRGQNVTFRCDPISEHNRLYWYRQTLGQGPEFLTYFQNEAQLEKSRLLSDRFSAERPKGSFSTLEIQRTEQGDSAMYLCASTYRTGNTEAFFGQGTRLTVV.